This T cell receptor beta chain was profiled in a study of immune evolution from preneoplasia to lung adenocarcinoma. V lost 0 bases and J 0 bases, leaving 6 bases between the germline ends. Germline CDR1 is MDHEN and CDR2 is SYDVKM. This CDR3 contains 15 residues. Only in-frame clones appear in the TCRdb table, and some are missing; sequencing was by immunoSEQ multiplex PCR. The sample lists 12,000 to 15,000 clones; over 65% were seen once. Sequencing was carried out using FFPE minimally invasive lung adenocarcinoma tissue. This TCR came from a person aged 60-79 years with lung adenocarcinoma. The rearrangement uses TRBV28 and TRBJ2-4, with D hard to call. The CDR3 nucleotides are TGTGCCAGCAGTTTATGGGGCATAGCCAAAAACATTCAGTACTTC. Its protein product is CASSLWGIAKNIQYF. The variable domain in full, completed from reference TRBV28 and TRBJ2-4, reads DVKVTQSSRYLVKRTGEKVFLECVQDMDHENMFWYRQDPGLGLRLIYFSYDVKMKEKGDIPEGYSVSREKKERFSLILESASTNQTSMYLCASSLWGIAKNIQYFGAGTRLSVL.